The 30 T cell receptor beta chains given below trace back to one sample, sequenced in a study of Graves' ophthalmopathy and Graves' hyperthyroidism. The sequenced template was RNA, covering the TCR beta CDR3 region. HTBI primers were employed in first-round RT-PCR, then a second-round multiplex PCR followed. One entry per CDR3 protein, called by TCRdb with MiXCR from the multiplex PCR reads. The sample has hundreds of thousands of distinct CDR3 sequences, roughly 20% seen once. What was sequenced was peripheral blood. All receptors come from a woman aged 18 to 35 with stable Graves' hyperthyroidism.

This chain joins TRBV5-1 and TRBJ1-1; 7 bases map to TRBD1. The CDR3 length is 16 residues. Germline assignment: CDR1 SGHRS and CDR2 YFSETQ. V shed 3 bases, J shed 3 bases, and the junction held 11 bases outside the gene matches. CDR3 sequence reads: CASSSRTGYIDTEAFF. The CDR3, as DNA: TGCGCCAGCAGCTCCAGGACAGGTTACATAGACACTGAAGCTTTCTTT.

This clonotype was seen more than once but under ten times. The chain employs TRBV28 and TRBJ2-5; possibly TRBD1 for D (5 bases). The CDR3 runs 15 residues. CDR1 is MDHEN and CDR2 is SYDVKM in the germline V gene. Deletions cut 6 bases from V and 4 bases from J, with 18 bases between. CDR3 sequence reads: CASSRPGLRGETQYF. Written as DNA, the CDR3 is TGTGCCAGCAGCCGCCCAGGGTTACGAGGAGAGACCCAGTACTTC.

There are many counts of this clonotype. The chain has TRBV20-1 and TRBJ2-6; no firm D call. Germline-derived CDR1 and CDR2 are DFQATT and SNEGSKA (reference sequence). This CDR3 contains 13 residues. V lost 5 bases and J lost 0, with 5 bases in between. CDR3 DNA: TGCAGTGCTCCGGGCTCTGGGGCCAACGTCCTGACTTTC. The encoded protein is CSAPGSGANVLTF.

V is TRBV18 and J is TRBJ1-2; D may be TRBD1 (5 bases). The CDR3 is 15 residues long. CDR1 is KGHSH, CDR2 LQKENI, per germline. Trimming took off 2 bases at V and 1 base at J, with 11 bases between the two ends. The CDR3 sequence: CASSPRDGFNYGYTF. The DNA of the CDR3 is TGTGCCAGCTCACCAAGGGACGGATTTAACTATGGCTACACCTTC.

This clonotype has a count of ten or more. V and J are TRBV10-3 and TRBJ1-3; no definite D call. The CDR3 spans 12 residues. Between the trimmed V and J ends, which lost 10 bases and 4 bases, there was a span of 11 bases. Per the germline V gene, CDR1 is ENHRY and CDR2 is SYGVKD. CDR3 coding DNA: TGTGCCACCCGAGGAGAAGGAAACACCATATATTTT. Its translation is CATRGEGNTIYF.

The sample holds many counts of this clonotype. The chain carries TRBV20-1 and TRBJ1-1; D gene unclear. The CDR3 is 14 amino acids. Germline CDR1 reads DFQATT; CDR2 reads SNEGSKA (reference sequence). Trimming pared 3 bases from V and 2 bases from J, leaving 13 bases between. The DNA of the CDR3 is TGCAGTGCTAGCGACCCGTCCAGAAACACTGAAGCTTTCTTT. Translated: CSASDPSRNTEAFF.

This clonotype occurred many times. The rearrangement uses TRBV15 and TRBJ1-5, with 12 bases matching TRBD1. The V gene end was trimmed by 4 bases and the J gene end by 5 bases; junction bases not matched to a gene: 3. The germline gives CDR1 LNHNV, CDR2 YYDKDF (reference sequence). This CDR3 is built from 15 residues. The CDR3 region has the DNA TGTGCCACCAGCACCGGGACAGGGGGCTATCAGCCCCAGCATTTT. Protein sequence: CATSTGTGGYQPQHF.

The chain has TRBV28 and TRBJ2-5; no clear D gene. The CDR3 runs 15 residues. The V end was cut by 6 bases, the J end by 5 bases, with 19 bases between. Germline V gene data show CDR1 as MDHEN and CDR2 as SYDVKM. The DNA of the CDR3 is TGTGCCAGCAGCAACCCAAGGACGGCTCAGGAGACCCAGTACTTC. Translation: CASSNPRTAQETQYF. Full variable domain (outside the CDR3, taken from reference TRBV28 and TRBJ2-5): DVKVTQSSRYLVKRTGEKVFLECVQDMDHENMFWYRQDPGLGLRLIYFSYDVKMKEKGDIPEGYSVSREKKERFSLILESASTNQTSMYLCASSNPRTAQETQYFGPGTRLLVL.

This sequence joins TRBV11-2 and TRBJ1-6; D perhaps matches TRBD1 (6 bases). V shed 4 bases and J shed 8 bases, with 12 bases lying between them. The CDR3 totals 14 residues. From germline, CDR1 is SGHAT and CDR2 FQNNGV. CDR3 loop: CASSWRRGDSPLHF. For the CDR3, the DNA is TGTGCCAGCAGCTGGCGCAGGGGTGATTCACCCCTCCACTTT.

At least ten counts were recorded for this clonotype. This chain joins TRBV12-3 or TRBV12-4 and TRBJ2-7; 10 nucleotides align to TRBD1. Unmatched junction bases numbered 16, after V lost 6 bases and J lost 2 bases. CDR3 length: 18 amino acids. As DNA, the CDR3 is TGTGCCAGCAGCCGGGGGGACAGGGGCTCATCAGATGCCTACGAGCAGTACTTC. Amino acid sequence: CASSRGDRGSSDAYEQYF.

This clonotype was counted many times. The chain recombines TRBV20-1 with TRBJ1-1; D unresolved. Germline CDR1 is DFQATT and CDR2 is SNEGSKA (reference sequence). The CDR3 is 13 residues long. With 3 bases removed from V and 5 bases from J, the gap between germline ends came to 13 bases. The CDR3 is CSARSQIGTEAFF. CDR3 DNA: TGCAGTGCTAGGAGCCAAATCGGGACTGAAGCTTTCTTT.

This clonotype came up many times. The chain uses TRBV7-3 and TRBJ1-1; 9 bases align to TRBD1. The CDR3 is made up of 12 amino acids. From germline, CDR1 is SGHTA and CDR2 FQGTGA. V shed 6 bases and J 10 bases; nucleotides not matched to a gene: 6. The CDR3 protein is CASSGGQGAAFF. The CDR3 region has the DNA TGTGCCAGCAGTGGGGGACAGGGAGCAGCTTTCTTT. Combining the CDR3 with reference TRBV7-3 and TRBJ1-1 gives the whole variable domain GAGVSQTPSNKVTEKGKYVELRCDPISGHTALYWYRQSLGQGPEFLIYFQGTGAADDSGLPNDRFFAVRPEGSVSTLKIQRTERGDSAVYLCASSGGQGAAFFGQGTRLTVV.

At least ten counts were recorded for this clonotype. The V gene is TRBV7-2, the J gene TRBJ2-5; 8 nucleotides line up with TRBD2. The CDR3 is 14 amino acids. The junction had 6 bases not matched to a gene; V was cut back by 5 bases and J by 4 bases. The germline gives CDR1 SGHTA, CDR2 FQGNSA. The CDR3 is CASSPNGGGETQYF. The CDR3 coding sequence is TGTGCCAGCAGCCCCAACGGGGGGGGAGAGACCCAGTACTTC.

This chain links TRBV19 with TRBJ2-7, with D possibly matching TRBD1 (6 bases). The CDR3 contains 14 residues. Germline-derived CDR1 and CDR2 are LNHDA and SQIVND (reference sequence). The V end was cut by 9 bases, the J end by 4 bases, with 19 bases between. The CDR3 nucleotides are TGTGCCAGCTCTCGGGACACAACTTCATACGAGCAGTACTTC. Its translation is CASSRDTTSYEQYF.

The chain recombines TRBV6-1 with TRBJ2-7; 11 nucleotides agree with TRBD2. The CDR3 extends over 14 amino acids. Germline V gene data show CDR1 as MNHNS and CDR2 as SASEGT. V lost 10 bases to trimming and J lost 1 base; unmatched junction nucleotides: 6. The CDR3 region is CATKGTSGSYEQYF. The CDR3 DNA is TGTGCCACCAAAGGGACTAGCGGTTCCTACGAGCAGTACTTC.

This clonotype was detected many times. Here the CDR3 DNA reads TGTGCCAGCAGTTTGGGGCTAGCAAACATTCAGTACTTC. This codes for CASSLGLANIQYF. V is TRBV27 and J is TRBJ2-4; the D gene could be TRBD1 or TRBD2 (5 bases each). Germline CDR1 is MNHEY and CDR2 is SMNVEV (reference sequence). Trimming pared 3 bases from V and 6 bases from J, leaving 9 bases between. This CDR3 is built from 13 residues.

This clonotype showed up just a few times. The V and J genes are TRBV30 and TRBJ2-2; the D call may be TRBD1 or TRBD2 (8 bases each). The length of the CDR3 is 15 residues. CDR1 and CDR2 from the germline V gene are GTSNPN and SVGIG (reference sequence). V shed 3 bases and J shed 4 bases, with 15 bases lying between them. CDR3: CAWRFSGTGTGELFF. The CDR3 DNA reads as TGTGCCTGGAGATTTAGCGGGACAGGCACCGGGGAGCTGTTTTTT. Full variable domain (remainder filled in from reference TRBV30 and TRBJ2-2): SQTIHQWPATLVQPVGSPLSLECTVEGTSNPNLYWYRQAAGRGLQLLFYSVGIGQISSEVPQNLSASRPQDRQFILSSKKLLLSDSGFYLCAWRFSGTGTGELFFGEGSRLTVL.

This clonotype was detected ten times or more. The chain is built from TRBV20-1 and TRBJ1-2; D unresolved. The CDR3 has 15 residues. In germline, CDR1 is DFQATT, CDR2 SNEGSKA (reference sequence). Trimming took off 1 base at V and 3 bases at J, with 15 bases between the two ends. The CDR3 loop reads CSARGPAEDHYGYTF. As DNA, the CDR3 is TGCAGTGCTAGAGGACCGGCGGAGGACCACTATGGCTACACCTTC.

This clonotype was observed a few times. The chain couples TRBV5-1 to TRBJ2-7; 7 bases match TRBD1. V was clipped by 0 bases and J by 3 bases; unmatched bases: 6. The CDR3 has 15 residues. Looked up from germline, CDR1 is SGHRS and CDR2 is YFSETQ. The DNA of the CDR3 is TGCGCCAGCAGCTTGGGTTCAGGGGGATTCTACGAGCAGTACTTC. This gives the protein CASSLGSGGFYEQYF.

This clonotype appeared many times. J is TRBJ1-1 and V is TRBV19; no firm D call. The CDR3 spans 17 residues. In germline, CDR1 is LNHDA, CDR2 SQIVND (reference sequence). V shed 6 bases and J shed 11 bases, with 31 bases lying between them. CDR3 in amino acids: CASSSPAGGPSLSKAFF. CDR3 DNA sequence: TGTGCCAGTAGCTCCCCTGCGGGCGGCCCATCACTATCGAAGGCTTTCTTT.

Many counts were recorded for this clonotype. This chain connects TRBV19 to TRBJ1-3; D is ambiguous. The CDR3 spans 12 residues. Germline V gene lookup returns CDR1 LNHDA and CDR2 SQIVND (reference sequence). V was cut by 4 bases and J by 5 bases, with 6 bases left in between. The CDR3 nucleotides read TGTGCCAGTAGTACCCCACGAAACACCATATATTTT. Residues: CASSTPRNTIYF. The variable domain in full, with the rest retrieved from reference TRBV19 and TRBJ1-3, is DGGITQSPKYLFRKEGQNVTLSCEQNLNHDAMYWYRQDPGQGLRLIYYSQIVNDFQKGDIAEGYSVSREKKESFPLTVTSAQKNPTAFYLCASSTPRNTIYFGEGSWLTVV.

The table lists this clonotype with many counts. The chain has TRBV3-1 and TRBJ2-5; either TRBD1 or TRBD2 may supply D (5 bases each). CDR1 and CDR2 from the germline V gene are LGHDT and YNNKEL (reference sequence). The CDR3 contains 12 residues. V was cut by 2 bases and J by 9 bases, with 10 bases left in between. The CDR3 coding sequence is TGTGCCAGCAGCCAACAAGAGGGGTCCCAGTACTTC. It specifies CASSQQEGSQYF.

This clonotype was observed many times. The J gene is TRBJ1-2, the V gene TRBV6-1; D is unclear. The V gene lost 2 bases and the J gene lost 5 bases, with 15 bases spanning the gap. The germline V gene has CDR1 MNHNS and CDR2 SASEGT. The CDR3 runs to 15 residues. The CDR3 nucleotides read TGTGCCAGCAGTGAAATGTACAGTACGGAATATGGCTACACCTTC. Amino acid sequence: CASSEMYSTEYGYTF.

This clonotype was picked up many times. V is TRBV4-3 and J is TRBJ1-2; D might be TRBD1 (6 bases). Germline V lookup: CDR1 LGHNA, CDR2 YSLEER. The CDR3 consists of 14 residues. The V and J ends lost 3 bases and 4 bases respectively, with 12 bases between them. CDR3 bases: TGCGCCAGCAGCCAGGGTGGACAGAGCTATGGCTACACCTTC. This gives the protein CASSQGGQSYGYTF.

This clonotype appeared many times. This chain connects TRBV19 to TRBJ2-2, with D uncertain. Germline CDR1 LNHDA, CDR2 SQIVND (reference sequence). The CDR3 is made up of 19 amino acids. Trimming took 3 bases from V and 6 from J, leaving 26 bases between them. As DNA, the CDR3 is TGTGCCAGTAGTATGGTCCCGAAGGACCCTGCTCAGGTTCCCGGGGAGCTGTTTTTT. This sequence encodes CASSMVPKDPAQVPGELFF.

As regards this clonotype: The CDR3 ends on some other residue instead of the conserved phenylalanine or tryptophan, so this is likely a read error. V is TRBV6-2 or TRBV6-3 and J is TRBJ1-5, with 7 bases lining up with TRBD1. J lost 5 bases, V lost 4 bases, and 8 bases had no gene match. Germline V gene data show CDR1 as MNHEY and CDR2 as SVGEGT. The CDR3 length is 15 residues. The CDR3 bases are TGTGCCAGCAGTTCACCACGACAGGGCCATCAGCCCCAGCATGTT. Its protein is CASSSPRQGHQPQHV.

As regards this clonotype: The conserved closing phenylalanine or tryptophan is absent in this CDR3, likely reflecting a read error. This rearrangement joins TRBV5-1 to TRBJ1-2, with a tentative D call TRBD1 (5 bases). Germline CDR1 is SGHRS and CDR2 is YFSETQ. The CDR3 runs 14 residues. The V gene lost 0 bases and the J gene lost 7 bases, with 13 bases spanning the gap. CDR3 sequence: CASSLDQGLGGYTV. As DNA, the CDR3 is TGCGCCAGCAGCTTGGATCAGGGTCTAGGTGGCTACACCGTC.

This clonotype was counted at least ten times. The J gene is TRBJ2-7, the V gene TRBV6-1; D is possibly TRBD1 (5 bases). V lost 4 bases and J 4 bases, leaving 8 bases between the germline ends. This CDR3 comprises 12 residues. Looked up from germline, CDR1 is MNHNS and CDR2 is SASEGT. The CDR3 sequence is CASSVDKYEQYF. CDR3 sequence (DNA): TGTGCCAGCAGTGTGGACAAATACGAGCAGTACTTC.

This clonotype was seen ten or more times. The chain has TRBV28 and TRBJ1-2, with D unclear. Per the germline V gene, CDR1 is MDHEN and CDR2 is SYDVKM. The CDR3 length is 15 residues. V was cut by 2 bases and J by 4 bases, with 14 bases left in between. CDR3 DNA sequence: TGTGCCAGCAGTTTACCCCAGACCGACGTCTATGGCTACACCTTC. Its protein product is CASSLPQTDVYGYTF.

This clonotype was seen ten or more times. The chain uses TRBV4-1 and TRBJ2-7; 7 nucleotides agree with TRBD2. Germline V gene lookup returns CDR1 MGHRA and CDR2 YSYEKL. The J segment lost 5 bases and the V segment lost 4 bases, leaving 17 bases of the junction unmatched. The CDR3 has 17 residues. Here the CDR3 reads CASSPQARLLARDEQYF. CDR3 bases: TGCGCCAGCAGCCCGCAAGCCCGACTACTAGCGAGGGACGAGCAGTACTTC.